This T cell receptor (beta chain) is drawn from a study of glioma-infiltrating T cells. This clonotype was counted many times. Amplification of TCR alpha and beta CDR3 regions from RNA used iRepertoire nested multiplex PCR. TCRdb fed the multiplex PCR reads into MiXCR, producing one record per CDR3 protein. The sample carries fewer than 250,000 distinct CDR3 sequences, more than 25% recorded once. Sequencing was performed on glioma tissue, nonneoplastic brain tissue, or PBMCs (not recorded which). The receptor was isolated from a human donor with low-grade glioma or glioblastoma, undergoing nonglioma brain surgery, or in good health (not recorded which).

The DNA of the CDR3 is TGTGCCAGCGAACAGGACTCCTACGAGCAGTACTTC. This encodes CASEQDSYEQYF. V gene TRBV6-2 or TRBV6-3 combines with J gene TRBJ2-7; maybe TRBD1 (5 bases). This CDR3 has 12 residues. V was cut by 8 bases and J by 0 bases, with 8 bases left in between. Per germline, CDR1 MNHEY and CDR2 SVGEGT.